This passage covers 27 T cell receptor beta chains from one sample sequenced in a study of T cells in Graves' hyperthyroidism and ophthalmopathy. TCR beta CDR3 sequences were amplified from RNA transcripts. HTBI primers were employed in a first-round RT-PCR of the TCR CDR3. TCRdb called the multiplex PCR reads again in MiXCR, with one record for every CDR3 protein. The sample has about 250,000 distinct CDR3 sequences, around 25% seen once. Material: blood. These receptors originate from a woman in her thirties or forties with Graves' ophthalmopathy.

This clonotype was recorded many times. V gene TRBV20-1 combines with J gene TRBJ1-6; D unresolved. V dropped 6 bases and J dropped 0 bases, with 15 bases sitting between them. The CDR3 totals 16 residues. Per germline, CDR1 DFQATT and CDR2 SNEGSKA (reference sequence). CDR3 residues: CSAPQDPSSYNSPLHF. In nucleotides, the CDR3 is TGCAGTGCGCCTCAGGACCCGAGCTCCTATAATTCACCCCTCCACTTT.

The CDR3 sequence: CASSEGQGRRNQPQHF. CDR3 coding DNA: TGTGCCAGCAGTGAGGGACAGGGACGTCGCAATCAGCCCCAGCATTTT. The chain links TRBV6-2 or TRBV6-3 to TRBJ1-5; 9 bases match TRBD1. CDR3 length: 16 amino acids. V trimming: 5 bases; J trimming: 2 bases; junction bases outside the gene matches: 7. Germline V gene data show CDR1 as MNHEY and CDR2 as SVGEGT.

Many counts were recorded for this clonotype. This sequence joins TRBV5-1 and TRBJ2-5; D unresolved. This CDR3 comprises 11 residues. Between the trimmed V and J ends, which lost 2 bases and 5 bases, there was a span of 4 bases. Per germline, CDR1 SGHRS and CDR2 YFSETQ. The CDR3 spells CASSFHETQYF. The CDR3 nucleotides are TGCGCCAGCAGCTTCCACGAGACCCAGTACTTC.

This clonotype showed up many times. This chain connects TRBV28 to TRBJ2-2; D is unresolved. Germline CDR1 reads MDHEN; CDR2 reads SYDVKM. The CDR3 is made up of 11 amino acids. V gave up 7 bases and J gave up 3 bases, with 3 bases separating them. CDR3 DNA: TGTGCCAGCATTGACACCGGGGAGCTGTTTTTT. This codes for CASIDTGELFF.

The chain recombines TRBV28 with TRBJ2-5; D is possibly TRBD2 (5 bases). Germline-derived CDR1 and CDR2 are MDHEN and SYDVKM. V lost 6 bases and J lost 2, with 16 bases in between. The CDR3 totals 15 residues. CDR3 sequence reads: CASSRSKTKQETQYF. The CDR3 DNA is TGTGCCAGCAGCCGATCAAAGACTAAGCAAGAGACCCAGTACTTC.

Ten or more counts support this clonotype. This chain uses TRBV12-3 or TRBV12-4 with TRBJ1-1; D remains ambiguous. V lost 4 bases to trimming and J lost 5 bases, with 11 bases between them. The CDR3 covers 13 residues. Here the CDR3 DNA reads TGTGCCAGCAGTTCCCGGGGAGGGACTGAAGCTTTCTTT. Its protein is CASSSRGGTEAFF.

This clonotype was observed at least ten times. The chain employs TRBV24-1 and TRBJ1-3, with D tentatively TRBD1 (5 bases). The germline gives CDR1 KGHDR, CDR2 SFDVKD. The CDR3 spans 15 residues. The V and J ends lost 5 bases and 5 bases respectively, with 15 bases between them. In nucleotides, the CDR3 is TGTGCCACCAGTGGACCAGGGTGGCGAAGAAACACCATATATTTT. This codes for CATSGPGWRRNTIYF.

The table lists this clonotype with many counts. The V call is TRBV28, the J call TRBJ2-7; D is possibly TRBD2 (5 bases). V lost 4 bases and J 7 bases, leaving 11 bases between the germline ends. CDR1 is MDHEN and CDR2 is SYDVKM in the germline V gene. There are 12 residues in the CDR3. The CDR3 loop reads CASSYLAGEQYF. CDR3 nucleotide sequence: TGTGCCAGCAGTTACCTAGCTGGGGAGCAGTACTTC. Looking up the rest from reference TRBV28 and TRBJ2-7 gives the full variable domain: DVKVTQSSRYLVKRTGEKVFLECVQDMDHENMFWYRQDPGLGLRLIYFSYDVKMKEKGDIPEGYSVSREKKERFSLILESASTNQTSMYLCASSYLAGEQYFGPGTRLTVT.

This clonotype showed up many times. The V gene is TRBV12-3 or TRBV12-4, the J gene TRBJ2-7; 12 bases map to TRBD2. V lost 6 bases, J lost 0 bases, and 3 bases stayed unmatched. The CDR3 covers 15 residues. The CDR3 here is CASRLAGGPSYEQYF. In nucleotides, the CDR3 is TGTGCCAGCAGACTAGCGGGAGGTCCCTCCTACGAGCAGTACTTC.

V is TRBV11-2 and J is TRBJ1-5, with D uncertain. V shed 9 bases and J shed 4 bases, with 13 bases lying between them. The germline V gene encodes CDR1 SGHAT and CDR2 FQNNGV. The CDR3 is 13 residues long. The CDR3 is CASKGPPNQPQHF. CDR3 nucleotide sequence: TGTGCCAGTAAAGGACCCCCTAATCAGCCCCAGCATTTT.

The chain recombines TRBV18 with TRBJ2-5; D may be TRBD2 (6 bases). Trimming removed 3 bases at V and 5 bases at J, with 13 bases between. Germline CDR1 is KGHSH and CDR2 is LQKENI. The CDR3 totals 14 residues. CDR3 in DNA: TGTGCCAGCTCACCCCCGGGACTGAGGGAGACCCAGTACTTC. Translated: CASSPPGLRETQYF. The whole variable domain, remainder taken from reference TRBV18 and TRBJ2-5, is NAGVMQNPRHLVRRRGQEARLRCSPMKGHSHVYWYRQLPEEGLKFMVYLQKENIIDESGMPKERFSAEFPKEGPSILRIQQVVRGDSAAYFCASSPPGLRETQYFGPGTRLLVL.

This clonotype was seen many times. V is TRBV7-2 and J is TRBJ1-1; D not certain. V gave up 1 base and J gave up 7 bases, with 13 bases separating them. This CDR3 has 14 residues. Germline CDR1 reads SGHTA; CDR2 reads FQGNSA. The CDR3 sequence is CASSLEAGVGEAFF. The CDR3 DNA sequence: TGTGCCAGCAGCTTAGAGGCTGGGGTGGGTGAAGCTTTCTTT.

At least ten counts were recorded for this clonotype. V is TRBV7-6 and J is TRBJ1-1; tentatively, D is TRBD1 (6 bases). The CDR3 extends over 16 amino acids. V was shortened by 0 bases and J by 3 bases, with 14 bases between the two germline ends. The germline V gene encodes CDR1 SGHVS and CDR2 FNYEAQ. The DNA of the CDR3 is TGTGCCAGCAGCTTAGCGTCAGGGGCACTTTACACTGAAGCTTTCTTT. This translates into CASSLASGALYTEAFF.

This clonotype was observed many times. CDR3 DNA: TGTGCCAGCAGCCCTAACGGGGGGCTTGGAGGCTACACCTTC. This codes for CASSPNGGLGGYTF. The chain combines TRBV27 with TRBJ1-2; D may be TRBD1 (6 bases). This CDR3 has 14 residues. Germline loops: CDR1 MNHEY, CDR2 SMNVEV (reference sequence). Trimming shortened V by 6 bases and J by 8 bases, and 19 bases separated the two germline ends.

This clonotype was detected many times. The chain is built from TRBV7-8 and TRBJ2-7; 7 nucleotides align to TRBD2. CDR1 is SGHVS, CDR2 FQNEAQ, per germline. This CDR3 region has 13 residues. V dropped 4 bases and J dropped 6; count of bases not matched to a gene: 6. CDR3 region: CASSSLSGAEQYF. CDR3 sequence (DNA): TGTGCCAGCAGCTCCTTGAGCGGGGCCGAGCAGTACTTC.

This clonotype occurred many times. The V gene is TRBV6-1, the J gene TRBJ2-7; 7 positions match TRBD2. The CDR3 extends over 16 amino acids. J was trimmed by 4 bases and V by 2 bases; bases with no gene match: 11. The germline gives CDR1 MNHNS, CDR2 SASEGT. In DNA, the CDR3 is TGTGCCAGCAGTGAACCTCGGACTAGTGGGGCTTACGAGCAGTACTTC. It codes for CASSEPRTSGAYEQYF.

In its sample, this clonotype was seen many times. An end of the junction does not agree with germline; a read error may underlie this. CDR3 sequence: CASSLQGDTEAFF. The CDR3 DNA sequence: TGTGCCAGCAGCCTACAGGGGGACACTGAAGCTTTCTTT. V and J are TRBV5-1 and TRBJ1-1; 8 bases are a match to TRBD1. This CDR3 region has 13 residues. Germline values: CDR1 SGHRS, CDR2 YFSETQ.

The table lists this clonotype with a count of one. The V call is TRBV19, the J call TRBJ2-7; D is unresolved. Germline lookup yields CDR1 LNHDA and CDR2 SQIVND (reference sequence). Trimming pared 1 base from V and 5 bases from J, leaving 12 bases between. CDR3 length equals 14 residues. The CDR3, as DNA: TGTGCCAGTAGTATAGGGGGTGGATTCAACGAGCAGTACTTC. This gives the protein CASSIGGGFNEQYF.

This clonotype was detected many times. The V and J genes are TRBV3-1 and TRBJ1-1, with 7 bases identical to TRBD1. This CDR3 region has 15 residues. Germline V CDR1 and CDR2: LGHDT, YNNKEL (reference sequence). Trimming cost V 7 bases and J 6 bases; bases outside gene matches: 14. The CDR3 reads CASTQGEGAGPEAFF. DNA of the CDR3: TGTGCCAGCACACAAGGGGAGGGGGCAGGTCCTGAAGCTTTCTTT.

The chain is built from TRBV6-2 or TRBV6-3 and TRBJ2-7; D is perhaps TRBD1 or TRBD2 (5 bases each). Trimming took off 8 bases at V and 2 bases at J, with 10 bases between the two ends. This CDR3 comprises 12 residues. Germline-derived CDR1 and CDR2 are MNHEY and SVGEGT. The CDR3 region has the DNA TGTGCCAGCTGGGACGGGCCCTACGAGCAGTACTTC. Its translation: CASWDGPYEQYF.

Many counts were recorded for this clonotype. The CDR3: CASGTSGNPDEQYF. In DNA, the CDR3 is TGTGCCAGCGGAACTAGCGGGAACCCGGACGAGCAGTACTTC. The V call is TRBV9, the J call TRBJ2-7; 10 bases match TRBD2. The CDR3 spans 14 residues. J gave up 5 bases and V 7 bases, and 9 bases lay outside the gene matches. Germline V gene sequence: CDR1 SGDLS, CDR2 YYNGEE.

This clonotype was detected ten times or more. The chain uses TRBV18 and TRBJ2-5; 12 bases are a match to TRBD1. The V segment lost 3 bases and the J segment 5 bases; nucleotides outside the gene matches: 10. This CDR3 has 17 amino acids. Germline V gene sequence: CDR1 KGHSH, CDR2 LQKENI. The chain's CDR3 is CASSPVPGQGALETQYF. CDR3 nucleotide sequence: TGTGCCAGCTCACCCGTCCCGGGACAGGGGGCACTGGAGACCCAGTACTTC. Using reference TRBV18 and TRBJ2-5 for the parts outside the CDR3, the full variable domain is NAGVMQNPRHLVRRRGQEARLRCSPMKGHSHVYWYRQLPEEGLKFMVYLQKENIIDESGMPKERFSAEFPKEGPSILRIQQVVRGDSAAYFCASSPVPGQGALETQYFGPGTRLLVL.

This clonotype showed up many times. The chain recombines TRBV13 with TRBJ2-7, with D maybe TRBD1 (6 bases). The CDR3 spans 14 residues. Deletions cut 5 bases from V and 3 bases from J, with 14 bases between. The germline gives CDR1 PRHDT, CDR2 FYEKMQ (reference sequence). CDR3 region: CASSKQGFGYEQYF. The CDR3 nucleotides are TGTGCCAGCAGCAAACAGGGTTTTGGCTACGAGCAGTACTTC.

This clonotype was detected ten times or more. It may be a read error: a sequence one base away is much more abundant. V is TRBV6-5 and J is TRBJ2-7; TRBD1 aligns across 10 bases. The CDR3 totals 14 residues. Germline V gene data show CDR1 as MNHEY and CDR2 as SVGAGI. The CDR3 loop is CASSTDRGKYGQYF. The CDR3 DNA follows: TGTGCCAGCAGTACGGACAGGGGGAAATACGGGCAGTACTTC.

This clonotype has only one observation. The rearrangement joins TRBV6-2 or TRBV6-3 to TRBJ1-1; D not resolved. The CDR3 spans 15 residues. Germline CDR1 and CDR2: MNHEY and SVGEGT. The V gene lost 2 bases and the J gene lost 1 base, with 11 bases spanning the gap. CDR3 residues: CASSYGGSPNTEAFF. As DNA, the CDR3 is TGTGCCAGCAGTTACGGAGGCAGCCCGAACACTGAAGCTTTCTTT.

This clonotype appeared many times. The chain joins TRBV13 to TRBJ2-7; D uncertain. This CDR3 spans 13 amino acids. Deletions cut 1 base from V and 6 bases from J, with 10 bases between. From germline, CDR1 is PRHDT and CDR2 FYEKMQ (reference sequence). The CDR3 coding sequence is TGTGCCAGCAGCTTAGTGGGTCCCGGCGAGCAGTACTTC. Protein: CASSLVGPGEQYF.

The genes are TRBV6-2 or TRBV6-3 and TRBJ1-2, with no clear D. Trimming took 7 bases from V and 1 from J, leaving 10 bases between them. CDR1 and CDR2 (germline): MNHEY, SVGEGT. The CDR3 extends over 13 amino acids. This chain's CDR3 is CASTKEGNYGYTF. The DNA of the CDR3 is TGTGCCAGCACCAAGGAGGGTAACTATGGCTACACCTTC.